This T cell receptor beta chain was found in a study of neoadjuvant anti-PD-1 for oral cavity cancer. Overall study context: Patients mostly received three to four biweekly nivolumab doses at 3 mg/kg before surgery. Patients without progression received a fourth nivolumab dose around day 43, then surgical resection on days 50-56.

Study-level results: With three patients per group, TCR findings need larger cohorts.

Time point: after neoadjuvant nivolumab, at surgical resection. Stage II-IVA oral cavity squamous cell carcinoma was new and untreated by systemic or radiation therapy. A few counts support this clone. Its antigen is still unknown. CDR3 length equals 14 residues. V was clipped by 1 base and J by 7 bases; unmatched bases: 5. From germline, CDR1 is SEHNR and CDR2 FQNEAQ (reference sequence). Clones were read by immunoSEQ multiplex PCR, and TCRdb kept only the in-frame ones, dropping some. This table holds more than 20,000 clones, around a quarter found once. The material sequenced was tumor tissue, taken after nivolumab (anti-PD-1) treatment. The rearrangement uses TRBV7-9 and TRBJ1-2, with TRBD1 identical over 8 bases. The sequence derives from a person aged 35 to 85 with oral cavity squamous cell carcinoma. The CDR3 protein is CASSLGRDRSGYTF. The CDR3 coding sequence is TGTGCCAGCAGCTTAGGCCGGGACAGGTCTGGCTACACCTTC.